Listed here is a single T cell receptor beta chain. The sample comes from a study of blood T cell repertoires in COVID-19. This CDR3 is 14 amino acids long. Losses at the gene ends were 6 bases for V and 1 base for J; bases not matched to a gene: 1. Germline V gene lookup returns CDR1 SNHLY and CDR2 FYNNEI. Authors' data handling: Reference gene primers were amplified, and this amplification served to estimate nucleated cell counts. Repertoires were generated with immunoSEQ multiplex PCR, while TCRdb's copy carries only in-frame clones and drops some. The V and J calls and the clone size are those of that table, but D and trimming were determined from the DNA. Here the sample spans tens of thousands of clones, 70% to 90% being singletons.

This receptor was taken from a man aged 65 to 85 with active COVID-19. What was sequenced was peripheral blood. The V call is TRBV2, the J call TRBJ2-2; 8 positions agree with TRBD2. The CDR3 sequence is CASRAGGNTGELFF. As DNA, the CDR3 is TGTGCCAGCAGGGCGGGGGGGAACACCGGGGAGCTGTTTTTT.